Reported below is one T cell receptor beta chain. CDR1 is MNHEY and CDR2 is SVGAGI in the germline V gene. The CDR3 covers 14 residues. With 7 bases removed from V and 5 bases from J, the gap between germline ends came to 17 bases. One entry per CDR3 protein, called by TCRdb with MiXCR from the 5' RACE reads. This table has some 300,000 distinct CDR3 sequences, roughly 9% appearing once. These data come from a study of T cells after yellow fever vaccination. Sequencing used CD4+ T cells sorted from PBMCs, obtained 5 days after the yellow fever booster vaccination. The TCR sequence derives from a man between 18 and 35 years old who received the YFV17D yellow fever vaccine. The V call is TRBV6-5, the J call TRBJ1-2; D unclear. The CDR3, as DNA: TGTGCCAGCACTTCCTTGAGGCAGGAGTATGGCTACACCTTC. This sequence encodes CASTSLRQEYGYTF.